A single sample gave rise to the 12 T cell receptor beta chains below, sequenced in a study of Graves' ophthalmopathy and Graves' hyperthyroidism. CDR3 regions of TCR beta were amplified from RNA transcripts. The library came from an HTBI-primed first-round RT-PCR and a second-round multiplex PCR. TCRdb used MiXCR to reprocess the multiplex PCR reads, holding one entry per CDR3 protein. The sample holds 200,000 to 250,000 distinct CDR3 sequences, around a fifth seen once. The sequenced sample was peripheral blood. The source is a woman aged 50 to 65 with Graves' ophthalmopathy.

This clonotype was counted many times. This chain uses TRBV19 with TRBJ2-7, with 11 positions matching TRBD1. Germline V gene data show CDR1 as LNHDA and CDR2 as SQIVND (reference sequence). V was clipped by 6 bases and J by 3 bases; unmatched bases: 1. The CDR3 spans 13 residues. As DNA, the CDR3 is TGTGCCAGTAGGGGGACAGGGGGCTACGAGCAGTACTTC. Translating it yields CASRGTGGYEQYF.

In its sample, this clonotype was seen many times. The chain couples TRBV11-2 to TRBJ2-2, with TRBD2 identical over 9 bases. The CDR3 is 16 amino acids. Germline V gene sequence: CDR1 SGHAT, CDR2 FQNNGV. J was trimmed by 5 bases and V by 2 bases; bases with no gene match: 6. DNA for the CDR3: TGTGCCAGCAGCTTAAGTGGCGGGAGGGGGACCGGGGAGCTGTTTTTT. Translating gives CASSLSGGRGTGELFF. Supplemented by reference TRBV11-2 and TRBJ2-2, the full variable domain reads EAGVAQSPRYKIIEKRQSVAFWCNPISGHATLYWYQQILGQGPKLLIQFQNNGVVDDSQLPKDRFSAERLKGVDSTLKIQPAKLEDSAVYLCASSLSGGRGTGELFFGEGSRLTVL.

This clonotype was detected many times. This chain connects TRBV28 to TRBJ1-1; 7 nucleotides match TRBD1. The CDR3 extends over 15 amino acids. In germline, CDR1 is MDHEN, CDR2 SYDVKM. J was trimmed by 1 base and V by 6 bases; bases with no gene match: 8. DNA for the CDR3: TGTGCCAGCAGGTCCCTGGCAGGGGGGAACACTGAAGCTTTCTTT. Translating it yields CASRSLAGGNTEAFF. The full variable domain, in which reference TRBV28 and TRBJ1-1 provide the parts outside the CDR3, is DVKVTQSSRYLVKRTGEKVFLECVQDMDHENMFWYRQDPGLGLRLIYFSYDVKMKEKGDIPEGYSVSREKKERFSLILESASTNQTSMYLCASRSLAGGNTEAFFGQGTRLTVV.

J is TRBJ2-5 and V is TRBV28; D unresolved. This CDR3 contains 13 residues. Germline V gene data show CDR1 as MDHEN and CDR2 as SYDVKM. V lost 5 bases to trimming and J lost 5 bases, with 12 bases between them. The CDR3 loop is CASSDPLAETQYF. The CDR3 region has the DNA TGTGCCAGCAGTGACCCCCTCGCGGAGACCCAGTACTTC.

The CDR3 DNA sequence: TGCTCCACGGGACACCAAGAGACCCAGTACTTC. Amino acid sequence: CSTGHQETQYF. V and J are TRBV20-1 and TRBJ2-5, with D possibly being TRBD1 or TRBD2 (5 bases each). This CDR3 comprises 11 residues. The germline V gene encodes CDR1 DFQATT and CDR2 SNEGSKA (reference sequence).

This clonotype was counted between two and nine times. Since a much larger clone is just one base distant, this may be a read error. The V and J genes are TRBV3-1 and TRBJ2-5; possibly TRBD1 for D (6 bases). V dropped 5 bases and J dropped 2 bases, with 9 bases sitting between them. Germline values: CDR1 LGHDT, CDR2 YNNKEL (reference sequence). The CDR3 is 13 amino acids. CDR3 coding DNA: TGTGCCAGCAGCATCGGACAGCAAGAGACCCAGTACTTC. Translated: CASSIGQQETQYF.

This clonotype showed up many times. The chain uses TRBV6-2 or TRBV6-3 and TRBJ2-5; D is possibly TRBD2 (5 bases). The CDR3 runs to 16 residues. Trimming removed 7 bases at V and 4 bases at J, with 22 bases between. Germline-derived CDR1 and CDR2 are MNHEY and SVGEGT. This CDR3 is CASIGRGLPKGETQYF. The CDR3 DNA reads TGTGCCAGCATTGGGAGAGGTCTCCCGAAGGGAGAGACCCAGTACTTC.

This clonotype was observed at least ten times. The CDR3, as DNA: TGTGCCACCAGCCTCCGGACTAGCGGGACCGGGGAGCTGTTTTTT. Amino acids: CATSLRTSGTGELFF. This rearrangement joins TRBV15 to TRBJ2-2; TRBD2 matches at 11 bases. The germline V gene encodes CDR1 LNHNV and CDR2 YYDKDF (reference sequence). The trim removed 5 bases at V and 5 bases at J, leaving 4 bases unmatched. This CDR3 is built from 15 residues. The variable domain in full, completed from reference TRBV15 and TRBJ2-2, reads DAMVIQNPRYQVTQFGKPVTLSCSQTLNHNVMYWYQQKSSQAPKLLFHYYDKDFNNEADTPDNFQSRRPNTSFCFLDIRSPGLGDTAMYLCATSLRTSGTGELFFGEGSRLTVL.

CDR3 loop: CASSEFQYSNQPQHF. The CDR3 bases are TGTGCCAGCAGTGAATTTCAGTATAGCAATCAGCCCCAGCATTTT. The chain links TRBV6-1 to TRBJ1-5; no definite D call. V was pared by 2 bases and J by 0 bases, with 8 bases between. Germline CDR1 is MNHNS and CDR2 is SASEGT. The CDR3 runs to 15 residues.

This clonotype was found many times. The rearrangement joins TRBV12-3 or TRBV12-4 to TRBJ2-6, with D possibly TRBD2 on 5 matching bases. The V and J ends lost 3 bases and 0 bases respectively, with 12 bases between them. The CDR3 runs 17 residues. Here the CDR3 reads CASSFIAGSSGANVLTF. The CDR3 DNA sequence: TGTGCCAGCAGTTTTATCGCGGGCAGCTCTGGGGCCAACGTCCTGACTTTC.

V and J are TRBV20-1 and TRBJ2-7; 16 nucleotides agree with TRBD2. V gave up 4 bases and J gave up 5 bases; unmatched junction bases: 8. This CDR3 has 16 residues. The germline gives CDR1 DFQATT, CDR2 SNEGSKA (reference sequence). The CDR3 DNA reads TGCAGTGCTATATCGGGACTAGCGGGAGGGCGGCACGAGCAGTACTTC. Protein sequence: CSAISGLAGGRHEQYF.

The rearrangement joins TRBV30 to TRBJ1-3; 7 nucleotides match TRBD1. The V gene end was trimmed by 2 bases and the J gene end by 7 bases; junction bases not matched to a gene: 11. Germline CDR1 GTSNPN, CDR2 SVGIG (reference sequence). CDR3 length: 15 amino acids. CDR3 sequence reads: CAWSLADRVANTIYF. The CDR3 DNA is TGTGCCTGGAGTTTAGCAGACAGGGTGGCCAACACCATATATTTT.